A single T cell receptor beta chain is shown here with its context. The authors' processing: Amplification from reference gene primers served as the basis for estimated nucleated cell counts. Measured with immunoSEQ multiplex PCR; TCRdb has only the in-frame clones, and not every one. That table furnishes V, J and clone size, whereas the DNA furnished D and trimming. The sample holds over 250,000 clones, 83% seen once. This sample is part of a study of blood T cell repertoires in COVID-19. This CDR3 has 16 amino acids. J was trimmed by 3 bases and V by 3 bases; bases with no gene match: 9. Germline V gene lookup returns CDR1 SGHRS and CDR2 YFSETQ.

V and J are TRBV5-1 and TRBJ2-1; 7 bases align to TRBD1. The origin of this receptor is a woman aged 45-59 years who had recovered from COVID-19. The specimen was peripheral blood. Written as DNA, the CDR3 is TGCGCCAGCAGCTACACACCGGGACAGAGCTACAATGAGCAGTTCTTC. This sequence encodes CASSYTPGQSYNEQFF.